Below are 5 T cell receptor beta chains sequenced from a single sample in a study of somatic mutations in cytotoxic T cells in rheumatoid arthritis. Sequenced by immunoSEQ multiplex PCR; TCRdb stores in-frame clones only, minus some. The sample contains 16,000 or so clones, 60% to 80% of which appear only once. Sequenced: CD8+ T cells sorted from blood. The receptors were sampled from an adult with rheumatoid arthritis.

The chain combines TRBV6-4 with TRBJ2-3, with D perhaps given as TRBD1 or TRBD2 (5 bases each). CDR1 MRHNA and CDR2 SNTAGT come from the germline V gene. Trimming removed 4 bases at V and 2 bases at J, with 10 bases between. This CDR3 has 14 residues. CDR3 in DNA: TGTGCCAGCAGTGGCAGGGACGACACAGATACGCAGTATTTT. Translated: CASSGRDDTDTQYF.

The CDR3 sequence is CASSKARDRGPLADSYEQYF. CDR3 in DNA: TGTGCCAGCAGCAAAGCGCGTGACAGGGGGCCACTAGCGGACTCCTACGAGCAGTACTTC. The J gene is TRBJ2-7, the V gene TRBV21-1; the listed D gene, TRBD1, was not tested against the DNA. TRBV21-1 is classified as a pseudogene. This CDR3 is 20 amino acids long.

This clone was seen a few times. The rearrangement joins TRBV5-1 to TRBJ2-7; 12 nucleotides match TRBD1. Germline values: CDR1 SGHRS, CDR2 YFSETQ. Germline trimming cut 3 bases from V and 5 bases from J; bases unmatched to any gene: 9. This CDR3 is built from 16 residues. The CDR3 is CASSSGWGQGAHEQYF. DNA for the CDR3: TGCGCCAGCAGCTCGGGCTGGGGACAGGGGGCCCACGAGCAGTACTTC.

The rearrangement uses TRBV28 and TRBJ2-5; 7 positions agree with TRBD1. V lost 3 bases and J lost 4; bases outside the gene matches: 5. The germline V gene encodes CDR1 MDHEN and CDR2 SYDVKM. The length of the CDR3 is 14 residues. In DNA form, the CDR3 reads TGTGCCAGCAGTTTGCAACAGGGGCTAGAGACCCAGTACTTC. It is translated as CASSLQQGLETQYF.

In DNA, the CDR3 is TGTGCCAGTAGCCGTGGGACAGTTGCTTCAAACACTGAAGCTTTCTTT. It codes for CASSRGTVASNTEAFF. The chain links TRBV19 to TRBJ1-1, with 7 positions matching TRBD1. The length of the CDR3 is 16 residues. Per germline, CDR1 LNHDA and CDR2 SQIVND (reference sequence). J lost 2 bases, V lost 6 bases, and 12 bases had no gene match.